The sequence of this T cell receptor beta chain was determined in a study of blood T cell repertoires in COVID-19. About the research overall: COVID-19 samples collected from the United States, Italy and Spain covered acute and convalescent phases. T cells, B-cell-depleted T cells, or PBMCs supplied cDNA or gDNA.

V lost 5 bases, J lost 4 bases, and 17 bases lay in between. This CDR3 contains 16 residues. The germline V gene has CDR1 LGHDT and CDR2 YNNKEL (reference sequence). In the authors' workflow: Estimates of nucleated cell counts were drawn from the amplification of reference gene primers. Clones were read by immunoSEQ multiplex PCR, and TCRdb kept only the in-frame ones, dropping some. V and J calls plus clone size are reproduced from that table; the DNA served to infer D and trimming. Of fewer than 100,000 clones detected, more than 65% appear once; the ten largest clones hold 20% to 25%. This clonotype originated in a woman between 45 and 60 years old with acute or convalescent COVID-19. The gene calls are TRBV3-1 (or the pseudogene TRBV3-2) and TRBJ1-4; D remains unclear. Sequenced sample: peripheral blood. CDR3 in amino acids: CASSTLFRRGNEKLFF. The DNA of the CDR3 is TGTGCCAGCAGCACCCTTTTCCGACGGGGTAATGAAAAACTGTTTTTT.